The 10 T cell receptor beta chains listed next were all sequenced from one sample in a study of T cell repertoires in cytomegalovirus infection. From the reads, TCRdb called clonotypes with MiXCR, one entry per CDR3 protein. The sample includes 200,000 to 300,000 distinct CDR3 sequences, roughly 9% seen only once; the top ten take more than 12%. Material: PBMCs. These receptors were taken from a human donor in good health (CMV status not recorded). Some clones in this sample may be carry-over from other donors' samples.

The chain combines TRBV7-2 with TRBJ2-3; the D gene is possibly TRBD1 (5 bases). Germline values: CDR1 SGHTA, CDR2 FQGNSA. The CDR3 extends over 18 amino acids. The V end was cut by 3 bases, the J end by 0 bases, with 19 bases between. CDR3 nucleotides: TGTGCCAGCAGCTTGTCTATTAGGACACGAGGTAGCACAGATACGCAGTATTTT. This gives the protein CASSLSIRTRGSTDTQYF.

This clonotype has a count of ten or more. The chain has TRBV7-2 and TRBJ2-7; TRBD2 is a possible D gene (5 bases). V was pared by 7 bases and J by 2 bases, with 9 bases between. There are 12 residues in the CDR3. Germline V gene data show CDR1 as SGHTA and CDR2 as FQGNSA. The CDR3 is CASTAGPYEQYF. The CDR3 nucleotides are TGTGCCAGCACCGCGGGTCCCTACGAGCAGTACTTC.

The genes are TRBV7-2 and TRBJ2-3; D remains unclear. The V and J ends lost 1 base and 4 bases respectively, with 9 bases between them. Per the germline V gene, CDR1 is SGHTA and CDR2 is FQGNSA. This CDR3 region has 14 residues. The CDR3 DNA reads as TGTGCCAGCAGCTTAGACTGGTCCTCAGATACGCAGTATTTT. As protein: CASSLDWSSDTQYF.

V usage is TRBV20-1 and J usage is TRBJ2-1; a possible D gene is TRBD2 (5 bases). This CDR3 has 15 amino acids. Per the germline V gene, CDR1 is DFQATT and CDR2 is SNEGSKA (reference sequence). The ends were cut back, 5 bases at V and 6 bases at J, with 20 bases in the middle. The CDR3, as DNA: TGCAGTGCTCAGCCCAGAGGGTTCTGGGGCAATGAGCAGTTCTTC. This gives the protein CSAQPRGFWGNEQFF.

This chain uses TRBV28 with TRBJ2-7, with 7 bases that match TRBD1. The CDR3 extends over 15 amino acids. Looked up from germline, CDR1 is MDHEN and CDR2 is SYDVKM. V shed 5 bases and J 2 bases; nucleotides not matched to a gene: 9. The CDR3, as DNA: TGTGCCAGCAGTACGCCGGTACAGGGGACCTACGAGCAGTACTTC. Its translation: CASSTPVQGTYEQYF.

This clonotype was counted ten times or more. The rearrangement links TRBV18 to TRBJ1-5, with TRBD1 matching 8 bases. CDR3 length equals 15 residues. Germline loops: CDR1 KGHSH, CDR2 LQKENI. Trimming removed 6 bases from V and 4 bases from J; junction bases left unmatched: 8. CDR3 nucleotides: TGTGCCAGCTCCCCGGGACAGGCTCAAAATCAGCCCCAGCATTTT. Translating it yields CASSPGQAQNQPQHF.

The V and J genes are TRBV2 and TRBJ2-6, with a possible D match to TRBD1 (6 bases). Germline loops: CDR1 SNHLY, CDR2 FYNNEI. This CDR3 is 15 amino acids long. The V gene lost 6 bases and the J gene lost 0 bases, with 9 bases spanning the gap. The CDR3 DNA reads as TGTGCCAGCAGGACAGGTGACTCTGGGGCCAACGTCCTGACTTTC. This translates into CASRTGDSGANVLTF.

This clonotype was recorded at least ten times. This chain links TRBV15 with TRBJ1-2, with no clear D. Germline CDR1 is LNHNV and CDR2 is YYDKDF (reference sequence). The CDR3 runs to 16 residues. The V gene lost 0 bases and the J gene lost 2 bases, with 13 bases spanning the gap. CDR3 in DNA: TGTGCCACCAGCAGAGACTACGGACGGTTAAACTATGGCTACACCTTC. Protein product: CATSRDYGRLNYGYTF.

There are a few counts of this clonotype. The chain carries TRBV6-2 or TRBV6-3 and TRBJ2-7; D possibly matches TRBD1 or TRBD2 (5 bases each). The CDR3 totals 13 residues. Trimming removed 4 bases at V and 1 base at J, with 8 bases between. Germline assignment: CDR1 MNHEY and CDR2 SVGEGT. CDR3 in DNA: TGTGCCAGCAGTTGGGGGATATCCTACGAGCAGTACTTC. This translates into CASSWGISYEQYF.

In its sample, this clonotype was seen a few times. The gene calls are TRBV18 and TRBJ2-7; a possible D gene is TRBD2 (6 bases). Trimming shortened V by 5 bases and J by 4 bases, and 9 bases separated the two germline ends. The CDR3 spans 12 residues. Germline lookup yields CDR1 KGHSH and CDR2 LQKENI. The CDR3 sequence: CASSGGEYEQYF. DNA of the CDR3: TGTGCCAGCTCAGGCGGGGAGTACGAGCAGTACTTC.